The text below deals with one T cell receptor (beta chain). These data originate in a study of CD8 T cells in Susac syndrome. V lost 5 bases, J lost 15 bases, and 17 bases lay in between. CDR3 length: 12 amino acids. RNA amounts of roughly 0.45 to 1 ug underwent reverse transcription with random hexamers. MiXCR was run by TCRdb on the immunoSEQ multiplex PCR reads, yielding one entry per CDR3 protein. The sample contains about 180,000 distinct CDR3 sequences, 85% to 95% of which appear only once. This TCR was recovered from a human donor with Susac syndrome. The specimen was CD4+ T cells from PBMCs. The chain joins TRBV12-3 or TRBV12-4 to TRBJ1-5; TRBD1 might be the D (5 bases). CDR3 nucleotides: TGTGCCAGCAGTACCAAGACGGGGCGGCGGCATTTT. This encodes CASSTKTGRRHF.